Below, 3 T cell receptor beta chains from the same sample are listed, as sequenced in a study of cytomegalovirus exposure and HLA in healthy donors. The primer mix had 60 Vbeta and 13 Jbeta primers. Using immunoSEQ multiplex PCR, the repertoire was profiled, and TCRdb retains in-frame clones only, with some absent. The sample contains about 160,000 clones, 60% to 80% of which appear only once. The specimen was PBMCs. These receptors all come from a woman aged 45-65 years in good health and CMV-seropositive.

The CDR3 is CASSFGGTEAFF. As DNA, the CDR3 is TGTGCCAGCAGTTTCGGGGGCACTGAAGCTTTCTTT. V usage is TRBV28 and J usage is TRBJ1-1, with D tentatively TRBD1 (5 bases). The CDR3 runs to 12 residues. Germline loops: CDR1 MDHEN, CDR2 SYDVKM. V was cut by 3 bases and J by 4 bases, with 6 bases left in between.

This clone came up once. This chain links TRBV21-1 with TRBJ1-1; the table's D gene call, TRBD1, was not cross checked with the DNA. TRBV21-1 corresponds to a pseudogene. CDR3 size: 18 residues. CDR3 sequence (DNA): TGTGCCAGCAGCAACCCTGAGTACTGGGGACACGCGAACACTGAAGCTTTCTTT. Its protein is CASSNPEYWGHANTEAFF.

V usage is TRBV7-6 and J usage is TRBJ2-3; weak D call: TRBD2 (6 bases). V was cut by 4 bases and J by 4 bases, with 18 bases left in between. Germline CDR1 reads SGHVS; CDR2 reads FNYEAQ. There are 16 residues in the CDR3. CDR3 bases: TGTGCCAGCAGCTCGGGACCGAGCGGGCTCTCAGATACGCAGTATTTT. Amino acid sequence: CASSSGPSGLSDTQYF. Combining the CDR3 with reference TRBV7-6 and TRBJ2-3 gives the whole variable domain GAGVSQSPRYKVTKRGQDVALRCDPISGHVSLYWYRQALGQGPEFLTYFNYEAQQDKSGLPNDRFSAERPEGSISTLTIQRTEQRDSAMYRCASSSGPSGLSDTQYFGPGTRLTVL.